This T cell receptor (beta chain) came from a study of T cell responses to AZD1222 COVID-19 vaccine (dated by TCRdb to the early 2020s). For the wider study: AZD1222 recipients with second doses at about 4 weeks or about 12 weeks were pooled, because spike-specific TCR depth and breadth did not differ between schedules. Trial participants were enrolled by age into 18-55, 56-69 and 70-plus year subgroups, with 148, 28 and 57 TCR-sequenced participants respectively. A total of 233 trial participants underwent TCR sequencing, of whom approximately 200 had received two doses of AZD1222 and some 26 had received two doses of the MenACWY control vaccine. General findings and caveats noted by the study authors: Because no day 14 peak-response samples were available, the repertoires could be characterized only after the peak T cell response. The 56-69-year group was small, and its depth increase did not reach significance, likely because of low power. The vaccine-associated CD4 TCRs covered the entire spike protein, and the dominant responses fell in regions 160-218 and 743-854. Epitopes outside the regions mutated in the B.1.351 and B.1.1.7 variants were reportedly recognized by nearly half of the unique spike-specific TCRs. Participants were mostly white British and included more females than males, and it was suggested by the authors that clonal diversity may have been underestimated. Conclusions about previously exposed vaccinees were limited because only six AZD1222 recipients were SARS-CoV-2 seropositive at baseline. After two AZD1222 doses, spike-specific TCR breadth and depth were significantly higher than at day 0 and than in MenACWY recipients.

Relative to germline, V is missing 2 bases and J is missing 1 base, with 13 bases of the junction outside any gene match. CDR3 length: 18 amino acids, cysteine to phenylalanine. Only the CDR3 part of the read is kept: 54 bases, read in frame from the first base. CDR1 is given as GTSNPN and CDR2 as SVGIG, both from the germline V gene (reference sequence). Notes on this clone: No antigen is known for it. Nothing much larger sits one base from this clone, and base qualities are not available.

The CDR3 regions of human TCRbeta chains were subjected to immunosequencing. In the source study's methods: Repertoire TCRs were matched against a reference library of SARS-CoV-2-specific TCRs generated with the MIRA antigen-specificity platform. Breadth was defined as the fraction of unique TCRs that were SARS-CoV-2-associated. Depth was defined as the fraction of total T cells that were SARS-CoV-2-associated. Using the MIRA data, each spike-specific TCR was mapped to the spike region that the TCR reacts to and placed in a CD4 or CD8 class. Log10-transformed breadth and depth values were compared by one-way ANOVA with Sidak's multiple comparisons tests. TCRdb re-hosts the immuneACCESS table, in-frame sequences only. Its copies lack some clones; in the studies checked, an unresolved V gene accounts for under half of them, and the cause for the rest is not known. That table furnishes V, J and clone size, whereas the DNA furnished D and trimming. The sample includes 95,000 to 100,000 clones, with about 88% observed a single time. Together, the top ten hold 16% of the sample.

The time point label for this specimen denotes: baseline before first vaccination. The vaccinee samples were drawn from two UK trials, COV001 and COV002, one of which was a single-blind randomized controlled phase 2/3 trial testing AZD1222 (ChAdOx1 nCoV-19) in healthy adults. Trial participant PBMC samples were collected at day 0 and day 28 after the second dose for TCRbeta chain sequencing. The receptor was isolated from an adult in good health. The chain links TRBV30 with TRBJ2-3, and 9 junctional nucleotides match TRBD1. The sequencing here drew on peripheral blood, taken on day 0 of AZD1222 vaccination. CDR3 sequence: CAWSRTGGARLGTDTQYF. The nucleotide sequence is given as TGTGCCTGGAGTCGTACAGGGGGCGCAAGGTTAGGCACAGATACGCAGTATTTT.